Each of the 25 T cell receptor beta chains below was sequenced from the same sample in a study of blood T cell repertoires in COVID-19. Some clones are missing from TCRdb's copy, which holds only in-frame ones; the method was immunoSEQ multiplex PCR. The data hold over 250,000 clones, with about 88% observed a single time. The sequenced sample consisted of PBMCs or T cells enriched from blood (not recorded which). These receptors were taken from a man aged 30 to 39 with acute COVID-19.

The V call is TRBV4-1, the J call TRBJ2-2; no firm D call. The germline V gene encodes CDR1 MGHRA and CDR2 YSYEKL. The V end lost 1 base, the J end lost 4 bases, and 7 bases lay between the germline ends. This CDR3 spans 14 amino acids. The CDR3, as DNA: TGCGCCAGCAGCCAAGCCATTGTCACCGGGGAGCTGTTTTTT. Translating it yields CASSQAIVTGELFF.

The table lists this clone with a count of one. The chain carries TRBV18 and TRBJ1-4, with no clear D. Germline loops: CDR1 KGHSH, CDR2 LQKENI. Trimming pared 3 bases from V and 5 bases from J, leaving 13 bases between. The CDR3 has 15 residues. The CDR3 protein is CASSPRGRSNEKLFF. CDR3 bases: TGTGCCAGCTCACCCCGAGGGCGGTCCAATGAAAAACTGTTTTTT.

The chain is built from TRBV27 and TRBJ1-2; no definite D call. V dropped 6 bases and J dropped 5 bases, with 13 bases sitting between them. CDR1 and CDR2 (germline): MNHEY, SMNVEV (reference sequence). The CDR3 is 13 residues long. The CDR3 loop is CASSTTLNYGYTF. In DNA, the CDR3 is TGTGCCAGCAGCACAACCTTAAATTATGGCTACACCTTC.

This clone was seen a single time. V is TRBV5-1 and J is TRBJ2-1, with D unclear. V was clipped by 0 bases and J by 0 bases, with 7 bases between them. The CDR3 is 15 amino acids. Germline values: CDR1 SGHRS, CDR2 YFSETQ. The CDR3 is CASSLVESSYNEQFF. The CDR3 bases are TGCGCCAGCAGCTTGGTTGAGAGCTCCTACAATGAGCAGTTCTTC.

The chain employs TRBV4-2 and TRBJ1-5, with TRBD1 matching over 8 bases. The CDR3 has 17 amino acids. Germline lookup yields CDR1 LGHNA and CDR2 YNFKEQ. V shed 0 bases, J shed 1 base, and the junction held 5 bases outside the gene matches. In DNA form, the CDR3 reads TGTGCCAGCAGCCAAGATCTGACAGGGGTGAGCAATCAGCCCCAGCATTTT. The encoded protein is CASSQDLTGVSNQPQHF.

CDR3 nucleotide sequence: TGTGCCAGCAGCCCCTCCGACAGGGGAGGCTATGGCTACACCTTC. Its translation is CASSPSDRGGYGYTF. V and J are TRBV16 and TRBJ1-2, with TRBD1 matching over 8 bases. J gave up 4 bases and V 4 bases, and 8 bases lay outside the gene matches. The CDR3 covers 15 residues. Germline CDR1 is KGHSY and CDR2 is FQNENV.

The J gene is TRBJ1-4, the V gene TRBV29-1; the D gene is possibly TRBD1 (6 bases). V was trimmed by 8 bases and J by 3 bases, leaving 13 bases between them. The CDR3 length is 13 residues. Germline CDR1 SQVTM, CDR2 ANQGSEA. The DNA for the CDR3 is TGCAGCTGTCAGGGGCACGCTAATGAAAAACTGTTTTTT. Translated: CSCQGHANEKLFF.

The rearrangement uses TRBV19 and TRBJ2-1; 9 bases match TRBD2. V was clipped by 6 bases and J by 9 bases; unmatched bases: 6. This CDR3 spans 13 amino acids. Germline loops: CDR1 LNHDA, CDR2 SQIVND (reference sequence). In DNA, the CDR3 is TGTGCCAGTAGGCGGGAGGGCCTAAGTGAGCAGTTCTTC. This gives the protein CASRREGLSEQFF.

The CDR3 DNA sequence: TGCGCCAGCAGTGGGGCGCGCACAGATACGCAGTATTTT. Translated: CASSGARTDTQYF. The genes are TRBV5-1 and TRBJ2-3; D is possibly TRBD1 (5 bases). This CDR3 region has 13 residues. Trimming cost V 5 bases and J 1 base, with 8 bases left between them. Germline assignment: CDR1 SGHRS and CDR2 YFSETQ.

This chain uses TRBV21-1 with TRBJ1-5; whether TRBD1, the table's D call, matches the DNA was not checked. TRBV21-1 is shown as a pseudogene. This CDR3 has 19 amino acids. The CDR3 region is CASSSARQGNETSNQPQHF. The CDR3 region has the DNA TGTGCCAGCAGCTCGGCCCGACAGGGTAACGAAACGAGCAATCAGCCCCAGCATTTT.

The rearrangement uses TRBV6-4 and TRBJ2-3, with 13 bases that match TRBD2. Germline trimming cut 3 bases from V and 4 bases from J; bases unmatched to any gene: 4. The CDR3 is made up of 16 amino acids. From germline, CDR1 is MRHNA and CDR2 SNTAGT. The CDR3 protein is CASSESGTSGADTQYF. The CDR3 DNA reads TGTGCCAGCAGTGAGAGTGGGACTAGCGGGGCAGATACGCAGTATTTT.

The V and J genes are TRBV6-1 and TRBJ2-4, with 7 bases identical to TRBD2. V lost 2 bases and J lost 10; bases outside the gene matches: 17. Germline CDR1 and CDR2: MNHNS and SASEGT. The CDR3 length is 17 residues. The CDR3 coding sequence is TGTGCCAGCAGTGAACTAGCGGTACTTAGCCAAAATAGTATTCAGTACTTC. This translates into CASSELAVLSQNSIQYF.

The chain has TRBV13 and TRBJ2-1, with TRBD2 identical over 9 bases. Trimming took 4 bases from V and 7 from J; bases not matched to a gene: 14. The CDR3 length is 17 residues. CDR1 is PRHDT, CDR2 FYEKMQ, per germline (reference sequence). CDR3 DNA sequence: TGTGCCAGCAGCTCCTCCCTCATAGCGGGAGCGGGTAATGAGCAGTTCTTC. This codes for CASSSSLIAGAGNEQFF.

The V gene is TRBV3-1 (or the pseudogene TRBV3-2), the J gene TRBJ1-2, with D maybe TRBD1 (5 bases). Trimming shortened V by 4 bases and J by 4 bases, and 7 bases separated the two germline ends. Germline CDR1 reads LGHDT; CDR2 reads YNNKEL (reference sequence). The CDR3 covers 12 residues. The DNA for the CDR3 is TGTGCCAGCAGCCCGGACACCTATGGCTACACCTTC. This codes for CASSPDTYGYTF.

The sample holds one count of this clone. The genes are TRBV18 and TRBJ2-3; no clear D gene. Germline V gene data show CDR1 as KGHSH and CDR2 as LQKENI. CDR3 length: 12 residues. V was clipped by 3 bases and J by 5 bases, with 6 bases between them. The CDR3 loop is CASSPLGDTQYF. CDR3 in DNA: TGTGCCAGCTCACCCCTCGGAGATACGCAGTATTTT.

The rearrangement joins TRBV7-9 to TRBJ2-4, with a weak D call TRBD1 (5 bases). Germline V lookup: CDR1 SEHNR, CDR2 FQNEAQ (reference sequence). The length of the CDR3 is 15 residues. The V and J ends lost 3 bases and 7 bases respectively, with 16 bases between them. In DNA, the CDR3 is TGTGCCAGCAGCTTGGGGCCCCAGGCCCCCAACATTCAGTACTTC. This translates into CASSLGPQAPNIQYF.

The genes are TRBV25-1 and TRBJ2-3; 9 bases match TRBD2. Germline CDR1 MGHDK, CDR2 SYGVNS. The length of the CDR3 is 16 residues. The J segment lost 4 bases and the V segment lost 2 bases, leaving 7 bases of the junction unmatched. The CDR3 protein is CASSERGGRAPDTQYF. CDR3 nucleotide sequence: TGTGCCAGCAGTGAACGAGGCGGGAGGGCCCCAGATACGCAGTATTTT.

This chain uses TRBV5-4 with TRBJ2-2, with TRBD1 matching over 7 bases. The germline gives CDR1 SGHNT, CDR2 YYREEE (reference sequence). The CDR3 runs 15 residues. V lost 5 bases, J lost 6 bases, and 10 bases stayed unmatched. The CDR3 region has the DNA TGTGCCAGCAGACACCAACAGCAGGGGGCCGGGGAGCTGTTTTTT. Protein: CASRHQQQGAGELFF.

This CDR3 is CATSDPTGTSGNEQFF. DNA of the CDR3: TGTGCCACCAGTGATCCTACCGGGACTAGCGGTAATGAGCAGTTCTTC. J is TRBJ2-1 and V is TRBV24-1; 11 bases line up with TRBD2. The germline gives CDR1 KGHDR, CDR2 SFDVKD. With V trimmed by 3 bases and J by 7 bases, 7 bases remained unmatched. The CDR3 runs 16 residues.

The rearrangement joins TRBV20-1 to TRBJ2-5; 7 bases match TRBD2. The V gene end was trimmed by 6 bases and the J gene end by 5 bases; junction bases not matched to a gene: 3. The CDR3 is made up of 11 amino acids. Germline V gives CDR1 DFQATT, CDR2 SNEGSKA (reference sequence). The chain's CDR3 is CSATGGETQYF. The CDR3 bases are TGCAGTGCCACGGGAGGTGAGACCCAGTACTTC.

V gene TRBV7-3 combines with J gene TRBJ2-2; D unclear. The V and J ends lost 8 bases and 2 bases respectively, with 12 bases between them. This CDR3 comprises 14 residues. CDR1 SGHTA and CDR2 FQGTGA come from the germline V gene. The CDR3 region has the DNA TGTGCCAGCCGCCTAGGAACTAACACCGGGGAGCTGTTTTTT. Residues: CASRLGTNTGELFF.

The chain joins TRBV28 to TRBJ1-1, with D unresolved. The CDR3 has 12 amino acids. Germline CDR1 and CDR2: MDHEN and SYDVKM. V dropped 3 bases and J dropped 7 bases, with 9 bases sitting between them. Here the CDR3 reads CASSFGRYEAFF. The CDR3, as DNA: TGTGCCAGCAGTTTCGGCAGGTATGAAGCTTTCTTT.

The rearrangement uses TRBV5-1 and TRBJ2-1, with D maybe TRBD1 (5 bases). The germline V and J ends were trimmed by 0 bases and 6 bases, with 16 bases remaining between them. The germline CDR1 and CDR2 sequences are SGHRS and YFSETQ. The CDR3 loop spans 16 amino acids. The CDR3 is CASSLAGWQGGNEQFF. The CDR3 DNA sequence: TGCGCCAGCAGCTTGGCCGGGTGGCAGGGCGGCAATGAGCAGTTCTTC. Complete variable domain (other parts from reference TRBV5-1 and TRBJ2-1): KAGVTQTPRYLIKTRGQQVTLSCSPISGHRSVSWYQQTPGQGLQFLFEYFSETQRNKGNFPGRFSGRQFSNSRSEMNVSTLELGDSALYLCASSLAGWQGGNEQFFGPGTRLTVL.

This sequence joins TRBV24-1 and TRBJ1-2; 10 bases match TRBD1. Germline trimming cut 4 bases from V and 2 bases from J; bases unmatched to any gene: 9. CDR1 and CDR2 (germline): KGHDR, SFDVKD. This CDR3 contains 17 residues. The CDR3 sequence: CATSETGGSWGNYGYTF. The DNA of the CDR3 is TGTGCCACCAGTGAGACAGGGGGCAGTTGGGGAAACTATGGCTACACCTTC.

A remark on this clone: Other DNA sequences in this sample translate to the same CDR3. The chain recombines TRBV19 with TRBJ2-1; D call uncertain. Looked up from germline, CDR1 is LNHDA and CDR2 is SQIVND (reference sequence). V lost 3 bases, J lost 7 bases, and 4 bases lay in between. This CDR3 comprises 11 residues. CDR3 nucleotides: TGTGCCAGTAGTATTTATAATGAGCAGTTCTTC. Protein sequence: CASSIYNEQFF. Full variable domain (missing parts from reference TRBV19 and TRBJ2-1): DGGITQSPKYLFRKEGQNVTLSCEQNLNHDAMYWYRQDPGQGLRLIYYSQIVNDFQKGDIAEGYSVSREKKESFPLTVTSAQKNPTAFYLCASSIYNEQFFGPGTRLTVL.